This paragraph reports one T cell receptor (beta chain). Its antigen is currently unknown. The source of the sample is a study of cytomegalovirus exposure and HLA in healthy donors. The V end lost 2 bases, the J end lost 5 bases, and 15 bases lay between the germline ends. Germline assignment: CDR1 MNHNS and CDR2 SASEGT. The CDR3 length is 16 residues. Notes on the study in general: A highly shared variant cluster was judged a likely technical artifact. Most of the CMV-associated TCR beta chains (in a later analysis) appeared to be HLA-restricted. Earlier results showed most TCR beta V segments being productive about 87% or about 30% of the time.

The primer mix had 60 Vbeta and 13 Jbeta primers. Clones were sequenced by immunoSEQ multiplex PCR, and TCRdb holds only the in-frame ones, with some missing. The sample shows 70,000 to 90,000 clones, approximately 82% of them seen only once. This TCR was sampled from a man in his forties or fifties in good health and CMV-seronegative. The specimen was PBMCs. V usage is TRBV6-1 and J usage is TRBJ2-2, with a tentative D call TRBD2 (5 bases). This CDR3 reads CASSERRLPPTGELFF. CDR3 nucleotides: TGTGCCAGCAGTGAACGGAGGCTCCCCCCTACCGGGGAGCTGTTTTTT.